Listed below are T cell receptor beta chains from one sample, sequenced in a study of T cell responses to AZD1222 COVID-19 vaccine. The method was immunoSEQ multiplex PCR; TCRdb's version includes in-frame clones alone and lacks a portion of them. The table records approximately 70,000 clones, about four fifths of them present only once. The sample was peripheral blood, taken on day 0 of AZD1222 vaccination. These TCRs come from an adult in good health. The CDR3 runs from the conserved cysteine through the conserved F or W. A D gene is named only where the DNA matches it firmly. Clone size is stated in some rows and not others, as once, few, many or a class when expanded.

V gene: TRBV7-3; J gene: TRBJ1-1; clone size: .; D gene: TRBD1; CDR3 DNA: TGTGCCAGCAGCCCAGGGGGCTCGAACACTGAAGCTTTCTTT; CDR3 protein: CASSPGGSNTEAFF
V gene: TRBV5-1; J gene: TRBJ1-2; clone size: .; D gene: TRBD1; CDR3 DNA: TGCGCCAGCAGCATCCGTCCTCAGGGACAGGGTTATAGTGGCTACACCTTC; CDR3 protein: CASSIRPQGQGYSGYTF
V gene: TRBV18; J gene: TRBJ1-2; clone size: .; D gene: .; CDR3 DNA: TGTGCCAGCTCACCCGACAGGTCCTATGGCTACACCTTC; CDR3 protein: CASSPDRSYGYTF
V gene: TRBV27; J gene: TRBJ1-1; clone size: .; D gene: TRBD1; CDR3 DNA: TGTGCCAGCAGTTCGGGACAGGGGGACGAAGCTTTCTTT; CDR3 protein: CASSSGQGDEAFF
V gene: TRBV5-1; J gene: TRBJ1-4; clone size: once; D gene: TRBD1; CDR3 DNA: TGCGCCAGCAGCTTACAGGGGCGGGAGGAAAAACTGTTTTTT; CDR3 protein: CASSLQGREEKLFF
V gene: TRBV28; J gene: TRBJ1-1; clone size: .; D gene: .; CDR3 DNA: TGTGCCAGCAGTTTATTACGAGGGGAAGCTTTCTTT; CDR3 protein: CASSLLRGEAFF
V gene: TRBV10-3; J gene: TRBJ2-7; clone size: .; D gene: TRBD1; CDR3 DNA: TGTGCCATCAGCCCGGGACAGGACTACGAGCAGTACTTC; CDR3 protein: CAISPGQDYEQYF
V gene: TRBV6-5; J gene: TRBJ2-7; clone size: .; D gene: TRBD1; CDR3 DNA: TGTGCCACCTTGACAGGGGGGTCCCTCGAGCAGTACTTC; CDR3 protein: CATLTGGSLEQYF
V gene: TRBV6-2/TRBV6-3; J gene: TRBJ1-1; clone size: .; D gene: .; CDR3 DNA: TGTGCCAGCAGTTACGGGGCCGGGAACACTGAAGCTTTCTTT; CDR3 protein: CASSYGAGNTEAFF
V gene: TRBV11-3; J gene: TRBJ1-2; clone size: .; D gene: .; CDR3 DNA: TGTGCGGGGAGGCTGGCTAACTATGGCTACACCTTC; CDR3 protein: CAGRLANYGYTF
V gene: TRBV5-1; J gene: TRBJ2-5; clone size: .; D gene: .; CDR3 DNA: TGCGCCAGCAGCTTGTTAGGACACCTGCAAGAGACCCAGTACTTC; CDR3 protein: CASSLLGHLQETQYF
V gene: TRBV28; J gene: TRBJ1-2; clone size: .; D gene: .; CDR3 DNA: TGTGCCAGCAGCCTAATGGACGGGACCATCTATGGCTACACCTTC; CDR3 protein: CASSLMDGTIYGYTF
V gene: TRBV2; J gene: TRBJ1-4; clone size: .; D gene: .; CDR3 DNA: TGTGCCAGCAGCGCAGACAGCAGCAATGAAAAACTGTTTTTT; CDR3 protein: CASSADSSNEKLFF
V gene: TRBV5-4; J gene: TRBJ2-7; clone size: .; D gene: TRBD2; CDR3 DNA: TGTGCCAGTAAAATAGCGGGGGGCTCCTACGAGCAGTACTTC; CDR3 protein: CASKIAGGSYEQYF
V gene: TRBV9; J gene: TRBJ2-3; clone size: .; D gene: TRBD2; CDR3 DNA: TGTGCCAGCAGCGTAGATCAGCGGGGGAGCACAGATACGCAGTATTTT; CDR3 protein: CASSVDQRGSTDTQYF
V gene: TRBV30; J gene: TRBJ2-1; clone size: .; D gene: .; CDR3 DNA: TGTGCCTGGACCCCCCCGTCCGGTATTGAGCAGTTCTTC; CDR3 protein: CAWTPPSGIEQFF
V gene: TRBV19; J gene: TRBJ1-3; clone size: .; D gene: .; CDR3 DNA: TGTGCCAGTAGTCGTGGAGGGGCTGGAAACACCATATATTTT; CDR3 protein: CASSRGGAGNTIYF
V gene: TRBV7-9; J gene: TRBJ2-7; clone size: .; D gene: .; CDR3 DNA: TGTGCCAGCAGCTTACAGGGGAACGAGCAGTACTTC; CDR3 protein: CASSLQGNEQYF
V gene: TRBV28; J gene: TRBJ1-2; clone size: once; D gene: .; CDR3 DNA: TGTGCCAGCAGTTTTTATGATGGCTACACCTTC; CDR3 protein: CASSFYDGYTF
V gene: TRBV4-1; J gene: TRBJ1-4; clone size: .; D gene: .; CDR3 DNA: TGCGCCAGCAGCCCGAAACTAACTAATGAAAAACTGTTTTTT; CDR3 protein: CASSPKLTNEKLFF
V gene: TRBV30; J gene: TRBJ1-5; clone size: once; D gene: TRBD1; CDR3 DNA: TGTGCCTGGAAAAACAGGGGGAGCAATCAGCCCCAGCATTTT; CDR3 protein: CAWKNRGSNQPQHF
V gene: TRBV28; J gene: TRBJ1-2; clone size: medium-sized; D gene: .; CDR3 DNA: TGTGCCAGCAGTAGGGGCGGGGGTCCCGCTAACTATGGCTACACCTTC; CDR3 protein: CASSRGGGPANYGYTF
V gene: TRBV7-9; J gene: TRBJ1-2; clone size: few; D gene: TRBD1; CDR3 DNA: TGTGCCACCATGGCCCGGGACAGCGGACATACCTTC; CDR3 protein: CATMARDSGHTF
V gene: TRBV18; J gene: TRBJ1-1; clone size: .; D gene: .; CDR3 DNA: TGTGCCAGCTCACCGTGGGAATGGGAAACTGAAGCTTTCTTT; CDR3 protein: CASSPWEWETEAFF
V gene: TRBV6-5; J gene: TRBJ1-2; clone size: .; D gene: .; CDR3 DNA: TGTGCCAGCAGTTACTACGGATTAAACTATGGCTACACCTTC; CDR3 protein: CASSYYGLNYGYTF
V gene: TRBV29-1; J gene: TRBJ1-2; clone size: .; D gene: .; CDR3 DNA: TGCAGCGTTACCGCCGGGACTCAGTATGGCTACACCTTC; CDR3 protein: CSVTAGTQYGYTF
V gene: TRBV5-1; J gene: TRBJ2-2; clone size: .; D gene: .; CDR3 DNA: TGCGCCAGCAGCTTAGGGGATACGAACACCGGGGAGCTGTTTTTT; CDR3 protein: CASSLGDTNTGELFF
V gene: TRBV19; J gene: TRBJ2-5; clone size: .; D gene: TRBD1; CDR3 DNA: TGTGCCAGTAGTATTATGGGGACAGCCCAAGAGACCCAGTACTTC; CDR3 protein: CASSIMGTAQETQYF
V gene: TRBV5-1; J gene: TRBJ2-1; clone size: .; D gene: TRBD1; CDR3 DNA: TGCGCCAGCAGTTGGGGGACAGGAAACAATGAGCAGTTCTTC; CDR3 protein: CASSWGTGNNEQFF
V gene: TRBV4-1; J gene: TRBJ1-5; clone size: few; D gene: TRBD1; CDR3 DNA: TGCGCCAGCAGCCAAGCTGGGACAGAACTTAATCAGCCCCAGCATTTT; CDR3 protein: CASSQAGTELNQPQHF
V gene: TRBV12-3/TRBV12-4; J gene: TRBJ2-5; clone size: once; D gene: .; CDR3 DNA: TGTGCCAGCAGTGAACAAGAGACCCAGTACTTC; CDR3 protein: CASSEQETQYF
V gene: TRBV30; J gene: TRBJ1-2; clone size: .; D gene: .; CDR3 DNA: TGTGCCTGGAGTGCTGGGTATGGCTACACCTTC; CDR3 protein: CAWSAGYGYTF
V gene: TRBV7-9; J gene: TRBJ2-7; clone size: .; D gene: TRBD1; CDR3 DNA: TGTGCCAGCAGCCAACAGGGGGACCTCTACGAGCAGTACTTC; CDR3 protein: CASSQQGDLYEQYF
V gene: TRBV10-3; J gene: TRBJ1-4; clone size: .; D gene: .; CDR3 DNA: TGTGCCATCAGTGATAGGGGTGAAAAACTGTTTTTT; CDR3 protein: CAISDRGEKLFF
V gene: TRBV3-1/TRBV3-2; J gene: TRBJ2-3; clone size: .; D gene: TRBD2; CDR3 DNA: TGTGCCAGCAGCCCGGGGACTAGCGGGGACACAGATACGCAGTATTTT; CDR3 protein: CASSPGTSGDTDTQYF
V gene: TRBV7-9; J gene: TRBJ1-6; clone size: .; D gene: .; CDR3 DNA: TGTGCCAGCAGCCGCCCGGGACTCAACAGTTCACCCCTCCACTTT; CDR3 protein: CASSRPGLNSSPLHF
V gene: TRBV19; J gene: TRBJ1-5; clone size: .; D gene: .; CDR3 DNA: TGTGCCAGTAGTCAGCAGGGGAATCAGCCCCAGCATTTT; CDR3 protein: CASSQQGNQPQHF
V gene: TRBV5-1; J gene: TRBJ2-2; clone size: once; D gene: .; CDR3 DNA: TGCGCCAGCAGCGGAGTCGTAAGCAACACCGGGGAGCTGTTTTTT; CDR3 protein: CASSGVVSNTGELFF
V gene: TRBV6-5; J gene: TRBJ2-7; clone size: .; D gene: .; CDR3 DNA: TGTGCCAGCAGTTACCTCGGCGGATCCTACGAGCAGTACTTC; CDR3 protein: CASSYLGGSYEQYF
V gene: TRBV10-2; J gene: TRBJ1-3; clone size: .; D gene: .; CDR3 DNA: TGCGCCAGCAGTGAGTCGGTAGGAAACACCATATATTTT; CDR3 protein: CASSESVGNTIYF
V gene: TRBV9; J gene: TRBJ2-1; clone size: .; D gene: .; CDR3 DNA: TGTGCCAGCAGCCCACAGAACAGGGTCGGGAATGAGCAGTTCTTC; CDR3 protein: CASSPQNRVGNEQFF
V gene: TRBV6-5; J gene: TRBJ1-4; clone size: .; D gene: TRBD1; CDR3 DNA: TGTGCCAGCGGGCCTGGACAGGGGGGAGAAAAACTGTTTTTT; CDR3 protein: CASGPGQGGEKLFF
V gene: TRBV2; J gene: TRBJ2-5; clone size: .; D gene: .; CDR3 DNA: TGTGCCAGGAGGGGTTCTGGGGGATGGACCCAGTACTTC; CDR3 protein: CARRGSGGWTQYF
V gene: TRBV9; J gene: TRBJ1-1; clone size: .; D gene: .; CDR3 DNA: TGTGCCAGCAGCGGGTTAATAGACACTGAAGCTTTCTTT; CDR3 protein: CASSGLIDTEAFF
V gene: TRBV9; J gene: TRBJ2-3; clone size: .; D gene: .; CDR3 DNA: TGTGCCAGCAGCGTAGGACTAGTTGGCACAGATACGCAGTATTTT; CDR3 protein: CASSVGLVGTDTQYF
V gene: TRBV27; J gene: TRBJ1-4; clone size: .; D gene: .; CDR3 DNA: TGTGCCAGCAGTTCGCAAGGGTTAAGCGAAAAACTGTTTTTT; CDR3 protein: CASSSQGLSEKLFF
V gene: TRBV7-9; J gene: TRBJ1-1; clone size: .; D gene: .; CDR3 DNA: TGTGCCAGCAGCCAGGCAGGGGACCCTGAAGCTTTCTTT; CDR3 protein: CASSQAGDPEAFF
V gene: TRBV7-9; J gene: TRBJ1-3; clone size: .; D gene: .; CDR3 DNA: TGTGCCAGCAGCGCCCAAAACTCTGGAAACACCATATATTTT; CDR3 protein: CASSAQNSGNTIYF
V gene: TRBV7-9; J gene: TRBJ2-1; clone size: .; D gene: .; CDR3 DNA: TGTGCCAGCAGCACCCCAGTAGATGAGCAGTTCTTC; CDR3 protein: CASSTPVDEQFF
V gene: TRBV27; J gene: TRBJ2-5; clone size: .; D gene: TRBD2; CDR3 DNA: TGTGCCAGCAGCTTCAGCGGGGCCCAAGAGACCCAGTACTTC; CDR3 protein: CASSFSGAQETQYF
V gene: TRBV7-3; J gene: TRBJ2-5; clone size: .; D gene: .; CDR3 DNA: TGTGCCAGCAGCTCGGGTCAAAAAGAGACCCAGTACTTC; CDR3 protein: CASSSGQKETQYF
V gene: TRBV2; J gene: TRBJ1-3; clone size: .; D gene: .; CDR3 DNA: TGTGCCAGCAGTGTCCAAGCCACGGCAGGGAACACCATATATTTT; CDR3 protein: CASSVQATAGNTIYF
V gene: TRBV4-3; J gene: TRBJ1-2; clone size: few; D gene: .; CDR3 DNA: TGCGCCAGCAGCCAGAATTGGGGGGCGCCTGGCTACACCTTC; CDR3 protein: CASSQNWGAPGYTF
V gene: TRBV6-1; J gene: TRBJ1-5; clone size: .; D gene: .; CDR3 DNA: TGTGCCAGCAGTGAATTTGAAGGAGATCGGCCCCAGCATTTT; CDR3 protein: CASSEFEGDRPQHF
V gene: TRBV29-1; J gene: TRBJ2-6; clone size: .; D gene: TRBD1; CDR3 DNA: TGCAGCGTCAAGACAGGGGCTGGGGCCAACGTCCTGACTTTC; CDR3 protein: CSVKTGAGANVLTF